A selection of T cell receptor beta chains follows, all from one sample in a study of OX40 agonist ivuxolimab in advanced cancers. Clones were read by immunoSEQ multiplex PCR, and TCRdb kept only the in-frame ones, dropping some. Of approximately 70,000 clones listed, approximately 94% are singletons. The sequencing used CD4+ or CD8+ T cells sorted from blood, collected in a trial of the OX40 agonist ivuxolimab. The origin of the receptors is an adult with an advanced solid tumor such as melanoma, head and neck, liver or kidney cancer. CDR3s include the opening cysteine and the closing phenylalanine or tryptophan.

len,v_gene,j_gene,CDR3aa
15,TRBV13,TRBJ1-2,CASSLVEGMNYGYTF
15,TRBV5-1,TRBJ2-7,CASSLLAGTSYEQYF
14,TRBV6-1,TRBJ2-5,CAGRAAGGWETQYF
15,TRBV15,TRBJ2-3,CATSGGLPDTDTQYF
11,TRBV28,TRBJ2-3,CASSLRDTQYF
14,TRBV6-5,TRBJ2-7,CASSLQGGYYEQYF
15,TRBV9,TRBJ2-6,CASSVEGSGANVLTF
12,TRBV7-2,TRBJ1-1,CASSYAGIEAFF
17,TRBV28,TRBJ2-2,CASSSGYRGPGTGELFF
14,TRBV5-1,TRBJ2-7,CASRPTGTGFEQYF
16,TRBV7-9,TRBJ2-7,CASSDGTSGSRSEQYF
15,TRBV7-2,TRBJ2-7,CASSQRGGGAYEQYF
15,TRBV29-1,TRBJ2-7,CSVGWRDKPTYEQYF
13,TRBV5-1,TRBJ2-2,CASSLGGPGELFF
15,TRBV9,TRBJ2-1,CASSSLGVSRDEQFF
15,TRBV28,TRBJ2-3,CASSTRESVTDTQYF
15,TRBV9,TRBJ2-7,CASSITPDGTYEQYF
16,TRBV5-5,TRBJ1-3,CASSLQQGASGNTIYF
17,TRBV11-3,TRBJ1-5,CASNGQGRSASNQPQHF
15,TRBV5-1,-,CASSILLAGAGEQYF